One and the same sample provided the 13 T cell receptor beta chains below, sequenced in a study of cytomegalovirus exposure and HLA in healthy donors. The study ran its PCR with 60 Vbeta and 13 Jbeta primers. Profiled with immunoSEQ multiplex PCR; TCRdb holds only in-frame clones, not every one. The sample shows about 86,000 clones, 70% to 85% of them seen only once. Specimen: PBMCs. All receptors derive from a man aged 60 to 75 in good health and CMV-seronegative.

The genes are TRBV2 and TRBJ1-1, with TRBD1 matching over 9 bases. V trimming: 1 base; J trimming: 3 bases; junction bases outside the gene matches: 6. CDR1 is SNHLY and CDR2 is FYNNEI in the germline V gene. The CDR3 extends over 16 amino acids. The CDR3 region is CASSEEGQGWDTEAFF. CDR3 bases: TGTGCCAGCAGTGAAGAGGGACAGGGATGGGACACTGAAGCTTTCTTT.

The V and J genes are TRBV30 and TRBJ1-1, with a possible D match to TRBD1 (6 bases). Per germline, CDR1 GTSNPN and CDR2 SVGIG (reference sequence). V gave up 3 bases and J gave up 5 bases, with 16 bases separating them. The CDR3 covers 14 residues. CDR3 DNA sequence: TGTGCCTGGAGCATCGCGGGGGCAGGTACTGAAGCTTTCTTT. Its translation: CAWSIAGAGTEAFF.

The rearrangement joins TRBV7-8 to TRBJ2-7; D perhaps matches TRBD2 (5 bases). Germline values: CDR1 SGHVS, CDR2 FQNEAQ. This CDR3 spans 15 amino acids. The V gene lost 1 base and the J gene lost 0 bases, with 10 bases spanning the gap. The CDR3 region has the DNA TGTGCCAGCAGCTTAGGACGGCGGGCCTCCTACGAGCAGTACTTC. Its translation is CASSLGRRASYEQYF.

V and J are TRBV28 and TRBJ2-1; 9 nucleotides match TRBD2. There are 18 residues in the CDR3. The V gene end was trimmed by 6 bases and the J gene end by 5 bases; junction bases not matched to a gene: 17. Germline lookup yields CDR1 MDHEN and CDR2 SYDVKM. CDR3 sequence reads: CASRVGGSGSSRDNEQFF. The CDR3 nucleotides read TGTGCCAGCAGAGTTGGAGGTAGCGGGAGTTCAAGGGACAATGAGCAGTTCTTC.

V and J are TRBV4-3 and TRBJ2-2; TRBD2 matches 9 bases. V lost 4 bases, J lost 4 bases, and 1 base stayed unmatched. The CDR3 contains 14 residues. Germline V gene lookup returns CDR1 LGHNA and CDR2 YSLEER. The CDR3 spells CASSRGGGTGELFF. Written as DNA, the CDR3 is TGCGCCAGCAGCCGCGGGGGGGGCACCGGGGAGCTGTTTTTT.

A few counts support this clone. The gene calls are TRBV18 and TRBJ2-3; 10 bases align to TRBD2. The CDR3 covers 16 residues. J gave up 5 bases and V 0 bases, and 5 bases lay outside the gene matches. Germline loops: CDR1 KGHSH, CDR2 LQKENI. DNA for the CDR3: TGTGCCAGCTCACCACCGCCAGCGGGGGGGGTAGATACGCAGTATTTT. Translation: CASSPPPAGGVDTQYF.

The rearrangement joins TRBV5-8 to TRBJ2-2, with 10 bases lining up with TRBD1. V dropped 0 bases and J dropped 6; count of bases not matched to a gene: 5. Germline CDR1 is SGHTS and CDR2 is YDEGEE. This CDR3 spans 16 amino acids. CDR3 protein: CASSLAGTGVPGELFF. Here the CDR3 DNA reads TGTGCCAGCAGCTTGGCGGGGACAGGGGTGCCCGGGGAGCTGTTTTTT.

This chain joins TRBV29-1 and TRBJ2-7; 14 bases fit TRBD2. The CDR3 is 13 amino acids. The germline V gene encodes CDR1 SQVTM and CDR2 ANQGSEA. V gave up 6 bases and J gave up 7 bases; unmatched junction bases: 5. This CDR3 reads CSVGTSGSGEQYF. The CDR3 DNA reads as TGCAGCGTCGGGACTAGCGGGAGCGGGGAGCAGTACTTC.

This chain links TRBV5-1 with TRBJ2-3; D might be TRBD1 (5 bases). This CDR3 has 15 residues. Germline V gene data show CDR1 as SGHRS and CDR2 as YFSETQ. Trimming shortened V by 2 bases and J by 6 bases, and 16 bases separated the two germline ends. The CDR3 coding sequence is TGCGCCAGCAGCTTAATCCAGGGTGCGTCGGATACGCAGTATTTT. This sequence encodes CASSLIQGASDTQYF.

The chain recombines TRBV19 with TRBJ1-5, with 7 bases that match TRBD1. CDR1 and CDR2 from the germline V gene are LNHDA and SQIVND (reference sequence). The length of the CDR3 is 13 residues. The trim removed 7 bases at V and 7 bases at J, leaving 7 bases unmatched. This CDR3 is CASKQGSGQPQHF. CDR3 nucleotide sequence: TGTGCCAGTAAACAGGGGTCTGGACAGCCCCAGCATTTT.

CDR3 nucleotide sequence: TGCGCCAGCAGCCTGACAGACTCCACAGATACGCAGTATTTT. It codes for CASSLTDSTDTQYF. This sequence joins TRBV5-1 and TRBJ2-3; D perhaps matches TRBD1 (5 bases). Per the germline V gene, CDR1 is SGHRS and CDR2 is YFSETQ. With 4 bases removed from V and 2 bases from J, the gap between germline ends came to 11 bases. This CDR3 comprises 14 residues.

V and J are TRBV7-8 and TRBJ2-3, with 13 bases identical to TRBD2. Germline V gene lookup returns CDR1 SGHVS and CDR2 FQNEAQ. V shed 5 bases and J 4 bases; nucleotides not matched to a gene: 6. CDR3 length equals 16 residues. Here the CDR3 reads CASSPRTSGSADTQYF. The CDR3 nucleotides are TGTGCCAGCAGCCCCCGGACTAGCGGGAGTGCAGATACGCAGTATTTT.

V and J are TRBV9 and TRBJ2-3; 9 positions agree with TRBD2. The CDR3 is made up of 15 amino acids. CDR1 and CDR2 from the germline V gene are SGDLS and YYNGEE. The V gene end was trimmed by 2 bases and the J gene end by 0 bases; junction bases not matched to a gene: 1. The CDR3 DNA is TGTGCCAGCAGCGTCCTAGCGGGGAGCACAGATACGCAGTATTTT. It yields the protein CASSVLAGSTDTQYF.